This T cell receptor (beta chain) was sequenced in a study of blood T cell repertoires in COVID-19. Study information: The United States, Italy and Spain provided the acute and convalescent COVID-19 samples. T cells, B-cell-depleted T cells, or PBMCs provided the cDNA or gDNA that served as material.

The CDR3 covers 19 residues. The ends lost 4 bases at V and 3 bases at J; junction bases unmatched: 14. Germline lookup yields CDR1 KGHDR and CDR2 SFDVKD. Study processing details: Reference gene primer amplification yielded estimated nucleated cell counts. Data came from immunoSEQ multiplex PCR; TCRdb stores just in-frame clones and leaves some out. V and J calls plus clone size are reproduced from that table; the DNA served to infer D and trimming. The sample consists of tens of thousands of clones, around 90% of them appearing once. The sequence derives from a man between 70 and 80 years old with active or convalescent COVID-19. The sample consisted of peripheral blood. The chain carries TRBV24-1 and TRBJ2-3; TRBD1 aligns across 11 bases. The CDR3 region is CATSDPNPGDRGGTDTQYF. The CDR3 DNA sequence: TGTGCCACCAGTGACCCAAACCCCGGGGACAGGGGGGGAACAGATACGCAGTATTTT.